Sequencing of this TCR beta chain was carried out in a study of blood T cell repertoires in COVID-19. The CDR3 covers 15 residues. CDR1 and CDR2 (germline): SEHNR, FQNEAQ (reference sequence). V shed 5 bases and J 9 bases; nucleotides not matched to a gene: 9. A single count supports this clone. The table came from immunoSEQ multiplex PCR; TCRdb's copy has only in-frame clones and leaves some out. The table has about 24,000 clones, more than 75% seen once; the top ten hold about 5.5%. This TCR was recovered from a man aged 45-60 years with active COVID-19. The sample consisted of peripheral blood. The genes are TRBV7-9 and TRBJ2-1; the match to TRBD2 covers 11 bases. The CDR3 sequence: CASSTTGTSGLEQFF. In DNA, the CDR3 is TGTGCCAGCAGCACTACCGGGACTAGCGGTCTTGAGCAGTTCTTC.